The entry that follows covers one TCR beta chain sequence. Clones were read by immunoSEQ multiplex PCR, and TCRdb kept only the in-frame ones, dropping some. This table holds roughly 300,000 clones, about 90% found once. The germline CDR1 and CDR2 sequences are GTSNPN and SVGIG (reference sequence). Trimming removed 2 bases from V and 0 bases from J; junction bases left unmatched: 9. The CDR3 loop spans 18 amino acids. The data belong to a study of blood T cell repertoires in COVID-19. Study background: Nucleic acid was either cDNA or gDNA, and it came from T cells, B-cell-depleted T cells, or PBMCs.

Cohort 3 donors counted as recovered after two negative PCRs, clearance, or resolved symptoms. This clonotype was sampled from a woman in her twenties or thirties who had recovered from COVID-19. The chain is built from TRBV30 and TRBJ2-6; 8 bases map to TRBD1. The specimen was PBMCs or T cells enriched from blood (not recorded which). This chain's CDR3 is CAWSQTGTGSSGANVLTF. The CDR3 DNA reads as TGTGCCTGGAGTCAGACCGGGACAGGTTCCTCTGGGGCCAACGTCCTGACTTTC.